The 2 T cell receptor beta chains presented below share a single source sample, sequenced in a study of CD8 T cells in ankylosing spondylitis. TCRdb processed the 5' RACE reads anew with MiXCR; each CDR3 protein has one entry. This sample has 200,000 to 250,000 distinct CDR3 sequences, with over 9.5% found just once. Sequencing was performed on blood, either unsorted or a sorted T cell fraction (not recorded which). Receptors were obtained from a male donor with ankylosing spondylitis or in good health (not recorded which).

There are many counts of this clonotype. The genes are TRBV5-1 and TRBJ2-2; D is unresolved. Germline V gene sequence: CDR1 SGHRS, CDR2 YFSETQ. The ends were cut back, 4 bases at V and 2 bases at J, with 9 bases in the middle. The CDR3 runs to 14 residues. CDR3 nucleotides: TGCGCCAGCAGCATTAAACAAAACACCGGGGAGCTGTTTTTT. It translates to CASSIKQNTGELFF.

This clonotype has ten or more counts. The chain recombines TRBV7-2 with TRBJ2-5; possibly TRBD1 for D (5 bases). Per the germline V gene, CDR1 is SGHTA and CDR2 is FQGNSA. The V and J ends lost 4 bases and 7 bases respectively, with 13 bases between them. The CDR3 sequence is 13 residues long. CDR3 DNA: TGTGCCAGCAGCTCAGGGCCCGCTGGGACCCAGTACTTC. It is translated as CASSSGPAGTQYF.